This T cell receptor beta chain was sequenced in a study of OX40 agonist ivuxolimab in advanced cancers. General study points: CD8+ T cells were the subset that, on average, had more expanded clones than CD4+.

Clones were read by immunoSEQ multiplex PCR, and TCRdb kept only the in-frame ones, dropping some. The sample lists tens of thousands of clones; more than 80% were seen once. In regard to this clone: What it binds is not known.

The source of this sequence is an adult with an advanced solid tumor such as melanoma, head and neck, liver or kidney cancer. Sequencing was performed on CD4+ or CD8+ T cells sorted from blood, taken in a trial of the OX40 agonist ivuxolimab.

For the CDR3, the DNA is TGTGCCAGCAGCTTAGCGCATGACAATGAGCAGTTCTTC. This codes for CASSLAHDNEQFF. The chain carries TRBV7-9 and TRBJ2-1; no firm D call. The ends were cut back, 0 bases at V and 5 bases at J, with 5 bases in the middle. Germline values: CDR1 SEHNR, CDR2 FQNEAQ (reference sequence). The CDR3 has 13 residues.